The next 23 T cell receptor beta chains were all read from a single sample in a study of beta chain features in type 1 diabetes. Study-level points and caveats: Among patients with Type 1 diabetes, TCRB CDR3s were moderately but significantly shorter in every one of the four CD4+ subsets.

Antigen specificity for these receptors is unknown. What was sequenced were expressed TCRB transcripts, since all of the isolated RNA had been reverse transcribed. Clones were read by immunoSEQ multiplex PCR, and TCRdb kept only the in-frame ones, dropping some. The sample holds around 310,000 clones, 13% seen once. The sequenced sample was naive CD4+ T cells from blood. These receptors all stem from a woman between 18 and 29 years old with type 1 diabetes.

The rearrangement joins TRBV20-1 to TRBJ1-1; the D gene is possibly TRBD1 (6 bases). The CDR3 totals 11 residues. In germline, CDR1 is DFQATT, CDR2 SNEGSKA (reference sequence). Trimming stripped 7 bases from V and 4 bases from J, with 10 bases between. CDR3 residues: CSEGGGTEAFF. In DNA form, the CDR3 reads TGCAGTGAGGGAGGGGGCACTGAAGCTTTCTTT.

This clone was seen a few times. The rearrangement uses TRBV18 and TRBJ2-3; 8 bases are a match to TRBD2. There are 18 residues in the CDR3. J gave up 0 bases and V 4 bases, and 12 bases lay outside the gene matches. Germline V gene data show CDR1 as KGHSH and CDR2 as LQKENI. The CDR3 reads CASSLTAGASSSTDTQYF. The DNA of the CDR3 is TGTGCCAGCTCACTGACAGCGGGAGCATCATCTAGCACAGATACGCAGTATTTT.

The chain couples TRBV30 to TRBJ1-1; tentative D call: TRBD1 (6 bases). The CDR3 runs 15 residues. Germline lookup yields CDR1 GTSNPN and CDR2 SVGIG (reference sequence). V was trimmed by 4 bases and J by 1 base, leaving 16 bases between them. The CDR3 nucleotides are TGTGCCTGGATGGCTCCGGACAGATCGAACACTGAAGCTTTCTTT. Its translation: CAWMAPDRSNTEAFF.

This clone was seen a handful of times. The chain links TRBV7-2 to TRBJ2-7; 8 bases are a match to TRBD2. V shed 6 bases and J 2 bases; nucleotides not matched to a gene: 9. This CDR3 contains 15 residues. Germline V gene data show CDR1 as SGHTA and CDR2 as FQGNSA. CDR3 bases: TGTGCCAGCAGTCCAAAGGGACTAGTAGCCTACGAGCAGTACTTC. Translated: CASSPKGLVAYEQYF.

The gene calls are TRBV7-2 and TRBJ1-2; TRBD1 matches 11 bases. CDR3 length: 17 amino acids. V gave up 2 bases and J gave up 6 bases; unmatched junction bases: 11. Looked up from germline, CDR1 is SGHTA and CDR2 is FQGNSA. CDR3 in amino acids: CASSLRSGDRGSNGYTF. The CDR3, as DNA: TGTGCCAGCAGCTTAAGGTCTGGGGACAGGGGGTCGAATGGCTACACCTTC.

This clone was seen a few times. The chain joins TRBV25-1 to TRBJ2-2; maybe TRBD1 (6 bases). This CDR3 is built from 14 residues. V lost 2 bases and J 4 bases, leaving 8 bases between the germline ends. Looked up from germline, CDR1 is MGHDK and CDR2 is SYGVNS. CDR3 residues: CASSEQGSTGELFF. DNA of the CDR3: TGTGCCAGCAGTGAACAGGGGAGCACCGGGGAGCTGTTTTTT.

This clone occurred a few times. This sequence joins TRBV9 and TRBJ2-3; 9 nucleotides match TRBD1. V was pared by 2 bases and J by 1 base, with 5 bases of the junction left unmatched. The CDR3 covers 16 residues. Looked up from germline, CDR1 is SGDLS and CDR2 is YYNGEE. In nucleotides, the CDR3 is TGTGCCAGCAGCGTGGGGACAGGGCTCGGCACAGATACGCAGTATTTT. The encoded protein is CASSVGTGLGTDTQYF.

The chain is built from TRBV2 and TRBJ1-4; 8 bases line up with TRBD1. From germline, CDR1 is SNHLY and CDR2 FYNNEI. The CDR3 has 14 residues. Trimming cost V 0 bases and J 10 bases; bases outside gene matches: 4. In DNA, the CDR3 is TGTGCCAGCAGTGAAGCGGCAGGGGGCTTAAAACTGTTTTTT. Translation gives CASSEAAGGLKLFF. The variable domain in full, completed from reference TRBV2 and TRBJ1-4, reads EPEVTQTPSHQVTQMGQEVILRCVPISNHLYFYWYRQILGQKVEFLVSFYNNEISEKSEIFDDQFSVERPDGSNFTLKIRSTKLEDSAMYFCASSEAAGGLKLFFGSGTQLSVL.

The chain combines TRBV4-3 with TRBJ1-2, with 7 bases identical to TRBD1. The CDR3 consists of 16 residues. Germline V gene lookup returns CDR1 LGHNA and CDR2 YSLEER. Trimming removed 0 bases from V and 3 bases from J; junction bases left unmatched: 7. CDR3 coding DNA: TGCGCCAGCAGCCAAGATCCAACAGGGGCACACTATGGCTACACCTTC. Translating gives CASSQDPTGAHYGYTF.

The chain is built from TRBV5-4 and TRBJ2-1, with D perhaps TRBD1 (6 bases). Trimming left V 4 bases short and J 4 bases short, with 9 bases between. The V gene's germline CDR1 is SGHNT and CDR2 YYREEE (reference sequence). There are 13 residues in the CDR3. In nucleotides, the CDR3 is TGTGCCAGCAGCGTCGGACAGTACAATGAGCAGTTCTTC. Translated: CASSVGQYNEQFF.

This clone turned up a few times. J is TRBJ2-1 and V is TRBV2, with D unclear. Trimming took 8 bases from V and 2 from J, leaving 10 bases between them. Looked up from germline, CDR1 is SNHLY and CDR2 is FYNNEI. CDR3 length equals 13 residues. In DNA form, the CDR3 reads TGTGCCAGCTTGCTCGAGACCTACAATGAGCAGTTCTTC. It is translated as CASLLETYNEQFF.

The rearrangement links TRBV5-1 to TRBJ2-3; D might be TRBD2 (5 bases). This CDR3 contains 15 residues. V lost 4 bases to trimming and J lost 0 bases, with 12 bases between them. Per germline, CDR1 SGHRS and CDR2 YFSETQ. The CDR3 nucleotides are TGCGCCAGCAGCCAAATTAGCGCGAGCACAGATACGCAGTATTTT. It translates to CASSQISASTDTQYF.

The V and J genes are TRBV5-1 and TRBJ1-1; possible D gene TRBD1, 6 bases. V was cut by 0 bases and J by 5 bases, with 8 bases left in between. The germline V gene has CDR1 SGHRS and CDR2 YFSETQ. The CDR3 extends over 13 amino acids. The CDR3 loop is CASSLVQGTEAFF. The CDR3 nucleotides are TGCGCCAGCAGCTTGGTGCAGGGGACTGAAGCTTTCTTT.

Note on this clone: In the same sample, other DNA sequences code for this CDR3. This chain connects TRBV15 to TRBJ1-5; 8 positions agree with TRBD1. The junction had 0 bases not matched to a gene; V was cut back by 3 bases and J by 2 bases. Germline V gene data show CDR1 as LNHNV and CDR2 as YYDKDF (reference sequence). CDR3 size: 14 residues. The CDR3 is CATSRDRGNQPQHF. For the CDR3, the DNA is TGTGCCACCAGCAGGGACAGGGGCAATCAGCCCCAGCATTTT.

This chain links TRBV5-1 with TRBJ2-2; 8 nucleotides line up with TRBD2. V was pared by 0 bases and J by 4 bases, with 2 bases of the junction left unmatched. The germline CDR1 and CDR2 sequences are SGHRS and YFSETQ. The CDR3 covers 15 residues. CDR3 loop: CASSLASGPTGELFF. DNA for the CDR3: TGCGCCAGCAGCTTGGCTAGCGGGCCCACCGGGGAGCTGTTTTTT.

This chain joins TRBV7-2 and TRBJ2-3; 14 nucleotides match TRBD2. The CDR3 extends over 16 amino acids. With 2 bases clipped from V and 6 bases from J, the junction kept 4 bases outside the gene matches. Germline-derived CDR1 and CDR2 are SGHTA and FQGNSA. In DNA, the CDR3 is TGTGCCAGCAGCTTACGACTAGCGGGAGGGGGGGATACGCAGTATTTT. It translates to CASSLRLAGGGDTQYF.

This chain connects TRBV19 to TRBJ2-4, with 8 nucleotides matching TRBD2. The CDR3 extends over 14 amino acids. V lost 1 base and J lost 8; bases outside the gene matches: 4. CDR1 is LNHDA, CDR2 SQIVND, per germline (reference sequence). The CDR3 DNA sequence: TGTGCCAGTAGTATAGCGGGGGGGGACCACATTCAGTACTTC. Amino acids: CASSIAGGDHIQYF.

V gene TRBV6-5 combines with J gene TRBJ2-1; 9 nucleotides line up with TRBD2. The CDR3 has 16 residues. J was trimmed by 4 bases and V by 0 bases; bases with no gene match: 4. Germline assignment: CDR1 MNHEY and CDR2 SVGAGI. CDR3 nucleotide sequence: TGTGCCAGCAGTTACTCGAGACTAGCGGCATACAATGAGCAGTTCTTC. Translating gives CASSYSRLAAYNEQFF.

This clone turned up a few times. The gene calls are TRBV7-3 and TRBJ2-1; 9 nucleotides line up with TRBD2. Germline V gene sequence: CDR1 SGHTA, CDR2 FQGTGA. The CDR3 extends over 14 amino acids. Trimming removed 5 bases from V and 7 bases from J; junction bases left unmatched: 6. DNA of the CDR3: TGTGCCAGCAGCCCGCCGAGCGGGGGGAATGAGCAGTTCTTC. Translation: CASSPPSGGNEQFF.

Only a few counts were recorded for this clone. The chain has TRBV4-1 and TRBJ2-2; D remains ambiguous. The CDR3 has 15 residues. Germline V gene data show CDR1 as MGHRA and CDR2 as YSYEKL. V lost 3 bases and J lost 4, with 12 bases in between. The CDR3, as DNA: TGCGCCAGCAGCCAGGGCCCAATGGGCACCGGGGAGCTGTTTTTT. Its translation is CASSQGPMGTGELFF.

The chain carries TRBV5-1 and TRBJ2-3; 8 bases map to TRBD1. CDR1 SGHRS and CDR2 YFSETQ come from the germline V gene. The CDR3 covers 16 residues. V was clipped by 4 bases and J by 1 base; unmatched bases: 8. The CDR3 region is CASSTDRGVGTDTQYF. CDR3 nucleotide sequence: TGCGCCAGCAGCACCGACAGGGGAGTTGGCACAGATACGCAGTATTTT.

The gene calls are TRBV7-2 and TRBJ1-1, with D possibly matching TRBD1 (5 bases). The CDR3 length is 15 residues. V was pared by 7 bases and J by 1 base, with 16 bases between. The germline V gene encodes CDR1 SGHTA and CDR2 FQGNSA. CDR3 nucleotides: TGTGCCAGCATAGGGGTGTGGGTGAAGAACACTGAAGCTTTCTTT. It yields the protein CASIGVWVKNTEAFF.

This sequence joins TRBV29-1 and TRBJ1-1; D is perhaps TRBD1 (5 bases). The length of the CDR3 is 17 residues. Trimming shortened V by 6 bases and J by 3 bases, and 26 bases separated the two germline ends. Per germline, CDR1 SQVTM and CDR2 ANQGSEA. The CDR3 loop is CSVASGGYRGTDTEAFF. The DNA for the CDR3 is TGCAGCGTCGCTTCGGGGGGATATCGGGGGACCGACACTGAAGCTTTCTTT.